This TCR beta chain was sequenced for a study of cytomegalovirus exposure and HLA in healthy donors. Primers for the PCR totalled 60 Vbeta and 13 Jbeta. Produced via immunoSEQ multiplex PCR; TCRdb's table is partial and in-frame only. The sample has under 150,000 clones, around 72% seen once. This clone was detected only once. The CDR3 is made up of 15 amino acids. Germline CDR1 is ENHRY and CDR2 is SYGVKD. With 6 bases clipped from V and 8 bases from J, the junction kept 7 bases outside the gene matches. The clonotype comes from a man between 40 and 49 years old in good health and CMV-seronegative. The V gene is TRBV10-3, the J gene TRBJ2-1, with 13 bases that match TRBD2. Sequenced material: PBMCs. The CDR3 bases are TGTGCCATCAGCGAAGGACTAGCGGGGGCTGATGAGCAGTTCTTC. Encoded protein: CAISEGLAGADEQFF.